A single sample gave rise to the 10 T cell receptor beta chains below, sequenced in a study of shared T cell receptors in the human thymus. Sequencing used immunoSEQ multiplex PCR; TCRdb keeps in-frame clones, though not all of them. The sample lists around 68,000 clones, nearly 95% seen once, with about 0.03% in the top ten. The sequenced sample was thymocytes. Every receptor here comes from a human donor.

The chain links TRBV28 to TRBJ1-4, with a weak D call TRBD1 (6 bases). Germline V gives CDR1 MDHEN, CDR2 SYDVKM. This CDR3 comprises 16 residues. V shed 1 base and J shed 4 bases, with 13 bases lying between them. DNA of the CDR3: TGTGCCAGCAGTTTATCCGGGGGGCAAATTAATGAAAAACTGTTTTTT. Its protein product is CASSLSGGQINEKLFF.

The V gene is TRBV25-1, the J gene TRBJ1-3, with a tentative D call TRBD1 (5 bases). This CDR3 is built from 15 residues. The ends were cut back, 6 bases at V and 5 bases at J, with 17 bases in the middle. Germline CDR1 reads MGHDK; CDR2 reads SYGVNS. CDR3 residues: CASSGGGLRRNTIYF. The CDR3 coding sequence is TGTGCCAGCAGCGGTGGGGGTCTAAGGCGAAACACCATATATTTT.

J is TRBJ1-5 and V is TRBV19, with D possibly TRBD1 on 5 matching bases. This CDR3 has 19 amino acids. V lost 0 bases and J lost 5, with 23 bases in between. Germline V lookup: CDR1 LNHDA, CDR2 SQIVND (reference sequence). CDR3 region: CASSIDGPVARRGYQPQHF. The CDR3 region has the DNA TGTGCCAGTAGTATAGATGGGCCGGTCGCAAGGAGGGGTTATCAGCCCCAGCATTTT.

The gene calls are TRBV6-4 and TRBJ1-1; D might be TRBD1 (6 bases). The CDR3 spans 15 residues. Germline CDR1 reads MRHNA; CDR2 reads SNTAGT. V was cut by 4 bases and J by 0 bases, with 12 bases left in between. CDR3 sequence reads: CASSAPGQLNTEAFF. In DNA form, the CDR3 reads TGTGCCAGCAGTGCCCCAGGACAGTTGAACACTGAAGCTTTCTTT.

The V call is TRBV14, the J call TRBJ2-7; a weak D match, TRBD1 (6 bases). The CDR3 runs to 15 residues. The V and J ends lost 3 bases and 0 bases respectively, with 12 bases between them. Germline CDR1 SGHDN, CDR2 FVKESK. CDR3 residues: CASSHGQRSSYEQYF. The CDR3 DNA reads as TGTGCCAGCAGCCACGGACAGCGAAGCTCCTACGAGCAGTACTTC.

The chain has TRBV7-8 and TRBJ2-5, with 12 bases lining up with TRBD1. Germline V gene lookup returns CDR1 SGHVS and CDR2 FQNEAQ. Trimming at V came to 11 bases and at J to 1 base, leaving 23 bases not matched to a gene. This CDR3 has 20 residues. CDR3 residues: CAALPRIGDRGLFGQETQYF. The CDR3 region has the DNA TGTGCCGCCCTCCCACGGATTGGGGACAGGGGGCTTTTCGGCCAAGAGACCCAGTACTTC. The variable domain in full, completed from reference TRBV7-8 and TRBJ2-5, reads GAGVSQSPRYKVAKRGQDVALRCDPISGHVSLFWYQQALGQGPEFLTYFQNEAQLDKSGLPSDRFFAERPEGSVSTLKIQRTQQEDSAVYLCAALPRIGDRGLFGQETQYFGPGTRLLVL.

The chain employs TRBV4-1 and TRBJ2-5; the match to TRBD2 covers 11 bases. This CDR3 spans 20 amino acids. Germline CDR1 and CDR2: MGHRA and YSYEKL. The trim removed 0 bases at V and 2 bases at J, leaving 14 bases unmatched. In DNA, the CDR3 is TGCGCCAGCAGCCAAGAGGGGTCACTAGCGGGGGCGGGGGTTCAAGAGACCCAGTACTTC. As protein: CASSQEGSLAGAGVQETQYF.

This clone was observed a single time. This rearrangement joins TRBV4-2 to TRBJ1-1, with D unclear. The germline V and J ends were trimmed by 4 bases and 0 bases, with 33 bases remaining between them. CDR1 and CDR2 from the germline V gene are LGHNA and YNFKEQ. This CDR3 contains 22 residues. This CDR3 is CASSPGSYRAREKGRMNTEAFF. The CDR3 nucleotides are TGTGCCAGCAGCCCCGGATCGTATAGGGCGCGGGAGAAAGGGAGAATGAACACTGAAGCTTTCTTT.

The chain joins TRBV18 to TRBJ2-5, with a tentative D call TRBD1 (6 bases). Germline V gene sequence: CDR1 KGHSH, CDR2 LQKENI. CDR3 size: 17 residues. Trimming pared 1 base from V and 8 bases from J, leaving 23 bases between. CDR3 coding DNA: TGTGCCAGCTCACCACTATATTATAGACAGGAGGCCTACACCCAGTACTTC. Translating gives CASSPLYYRQEAYTQYF.

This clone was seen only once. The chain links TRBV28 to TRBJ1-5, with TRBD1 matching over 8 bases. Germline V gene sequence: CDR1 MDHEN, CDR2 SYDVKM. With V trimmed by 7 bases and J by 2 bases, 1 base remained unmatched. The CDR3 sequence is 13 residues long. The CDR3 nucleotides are TGTGCCAGCACCAGGGGGCGCAATCAGCCCCAGCATTTT. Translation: CASTRGRNQPQHF.